This entry concerns a single TCR beta chain. The data derive from a study of early T cells in non-severe SARS-CoV-2 infection. Study details: Chains were unpaired, as sequencing was done on bulk RNA from unsorted whole blood.

The TCR library protocol attached unique molecular identifiers to the individual cDNA molecules. TCRdb re-analysed the 5' RACE reads in MiXCR, keeping a single row per CDR3 protein. Of around 50,000 distinct CDR3 sequences in the sample, 7% to 9% were seen once. Sequenced input: whole blood. The TCR originated in an adult who was a healthcare worker with PCR-confirmed SARS-CoV-2 infection or an uninfected control (not recorded which).

CDR3 nucleotides: TGTGCCATCAGTGGACAGCCGAACCTGAACACTGAAGCTTTCTTT. This sequence encodes CAISGQPNLNTEAFF. V gene TRBV10-3 combines with J gene TRBJ1-1; TRBD1 might be the D (5 bases). CDR1 ENHRY and CDR2 SYGVKD come from the germline V gene. The CDR3 length is 15 residues. V dropped 4 bases and J dropped 0 bases, with 12 bases sitting between them.